A selection of T cell receptor beta chains follows, all from one sample in a study of technical replicates of blood from a handful of donors. Method: immunoSEQ multiplex PCR; TCRdb's copy keeps in-frame clones and lacks some. This table holds fewer than 100,000 clones, about nine tenths found once. Input material: T cells isolated from PBMCs. The receptor source for this set is a human donor in good health. Both conserved end residues are part of each CDR3. The D gene is left open where the match is weak. For some rows the clone size is stated as once, few or many, or as a class when expanded; others skip it.

D gene | clone size | J gene | V gene | CDR3 protein | CDR3 DNA
TRBD1 | - | TRBJ1-5 | TRBV5-1 | CASSLGQGAEPQHF | TGCGCCAGCAGCTTGGGTCAGGGGGCAGAGCCCCAGCATTTT
- | once | TRBJ2-5 | TRBV30 | CAWSYNQETQYF | TGTGCCTGGAGTTATAACCAAGAGACCCAGTACTTC
- | - | TRBJ1-6 | TRBV30 | CAWSVGSRSSLHF | TGTGCCTGGAGTGTCGGGTCTAGGTCCTCCCTCCACTTT
TRBD1 | - | TRBJ2-2 | TRBV28 | CASPETGANTGELFF | TGTGCCAGCCCAGAGACAGGGGCGAACACCGGGGAGCTGTTTTTT
- | - | TRBJ1-3 | TRBV18 | CASSPIWESGNTIYF | TGTGCCAGCTCACCTATATGGGAGTCTGGAAACACCATATATTTT
TRBD1 | - | TRBJ1-5 | TRBV19 | CASSISTGINQPQHF | TGTGCCAGTAGTATCTCGACAGGGATTAATCAGCCCCAGCATTTT
- | - | TRBJ2-3 | TRBV4-2 | CASTPENADTQYF | TGTGCCAGCACCCCCGAGAATGCAGATACGCAGTATTTT
TRBD2 | - | TRBJ2-3 | TRBV29-1 | CSVEVPPGTSFSPDTQYF | TGCAGCGTTGAAGTTCCCCCGGGGACTAGCTTTTCTCCAGATACGCAGTATTTT
- | - | TRBJ1-4 | TRBV27 | CASSFSGREKLFF | TGTGCCAGCAGTTTTAGTGGTCGGGAAAAACTGTTTTTT
TRBD1 | - | TRBJ2-2 | TRBV2 | CASSYHPGGRSANTGELFF | TGTGCCAGCAGCTACCATCCAGGGGGTCGAAGCGCGAACACCGGGGAGCTGTTTTTT
- | - | TRBJ1-2 | TRBV14 | CASSYSPLTNYGYTF | TGTGCCAGCAGCTACTCACCATTGACTAACTATGGCTACACCTTC
TRBD2 | - | TRBJ2-2 | TRBV30 | CAWAGGFGELFF | TGTGCCTGGGCGGGGGGCTTCGGGGAGCTGTTTTTT
- | - | TRBJ1-5 | TRBV6-5 | CASSYSAGNQPQHF | TGTGCCAGCAGTTACTCGGCGGGCAATCAGCCCCAGCATTTT
- | - | TRBJ2-5 | TRBV10-3 | CAISEGREETQYF | TGTGCCATCAGTGAGGGCAGGGAAGAGACCCAGTACTTC
TRBD1 | - | TRBJ1-2 | TRBV5-1 | CASSLGDRDADGYTF | TGCGCCAGCAGCTTGGGCGACAGGGACGCTGATGGCTACACCTTC
- | - | TRBJ2-1 | TRBV5-1 | CASSASSGPYNEQFF | TGCGCCAGCAGCGCCTCCAGCGGGCCCTACAATGAGCAGTTCTTC
TRBD2 | - | TRBJ2-1 | TRBV6-1 | CASSARGGSYNEQFF | TGTGCCAGCAGTGCACGGGGGGGCTCCTACAATGAGCAGTTCTTC
- | - | TRBJ2-2 | TRBV27 | CASSLGRDIGELFF | TGTGCCAGCAGTTTAGGCAGGGATATCGGGGAGCTGTTTTTT
TRBD2 | - | TRBJ2-3 | TRBV5-6 | CASSKGLAGGGVADTQYF | TGTGCCAGCAGCAAGGGACTAGCGGGGGGAGGGGTCGCAGATACGCAGTATTTT
- | - | TRBJ2-3 | TRBV6-1 | CASSPTPYRPDTQYF | TGTGCCAGCAGCCCCACACCTTATCGCCCAGATACGCAGTATTTT
TRBD1 | - | TRBJ1-5 | TRBV7-6 | CASSPMIGTGGNQPQHF | TGTGCCAGCAGCCCGATGATAGGGACAGGGGGCAATCAGCCCCAGCATTTT
- | - | TRBJ1-1 | TRBV10-1 | CASSEAGELSTEAFF | TGCGCCAGCAGTGAGGCAGGGGAATTGAGCACTGAAGCTTTCTTT
TRBD2 | - | TRBJ2-2 | TRBV11-2 | CASSSTTPGLAGSTGELFF | TGTGCCAGCAGCTCCACCACGCCGGGACTAGCGGGATCAACCGGGGAGCTGTTTTTT
- | - | TRBJ1-1 | TRBV28 | CASSLPRRGTEAFF | TGTGCCAGCAGCCTCCCGAGGCGAGGCACTGAAGCTTTCTTT
- | once | TRBJ2-1 | TRBV27 | CASRIGVLPPPYNEQFF | TGTGCCAGCAGGATAGGGGTTCTACCACCCCCCTACAATGAGCAGTTCTTC
- | - | TRBJ1-1 | TRBV7-2 | CASSLQSAGNTEAFF | TGTGCCAGCAGCTTACAGAGTGCGGGGAACACTGAAGCTTTCTTT
TRBD1 | - | TRBJ1-3 | TRBV27 | CASSPSTGASSGNTIYF | TGTGCCAGCAGTCCCTCGACAGGGGCAAGCTCTGGAAACACCATATATTTT
- | - | TRBJ2-2 | TRBV5-6 | CASSREIGQATNTGELFF | TGTGCCAGCAGCCGGGAGATTGGGCAGGCGACGAACACCGGGGAGCTGTTTTTT
TRBD1 | - | TRBJ2-2 | TRBV5-6 | CASSATGAGGELFF | TGTGCCAGCAGCGCCACAGGGGCGGGCGGGGAGCTGTTTTTT
TRBD1 | few | TRBJ1-5 | TRBV28 | CASEIQGNQPQHF | TGTGCCAGCGAAATACAGGGGAATCAGCCCCAGCATTTT
- | - | TRBJ2-7 | TRBV29-1 | CSVELAAAYEQYF | TGCAGCGTTGAATTAGCGGCCGCCTACGAGCAGTACTTC
TRBD2 | - | TRBJ2-2 | TRBV6-5 | CASSYVAGGPGGELFF | TGTGCCAGCAGTTACGTAGCGGGAGGGCCAGGCGGGGAGCTGTTTTTT
- | few | TRBJ2-3 | TRBV6-1 | CASSEALTTYTDTQYF | TGTGCCAGCAGTGAAGCTCTGACTACTTACACAGATACGCAGTATTTT
- | once | TRBJ1-2 | TRBV5-1 | CASSPQGLGNYGYTF | TGCGCCAGCAGCCCACAGGGTCTCGGTAACTATGGCTACACCTTC
- | - | TRBJ2-5 | TRBV7-2 | CASSLGAEETQYF | TGTGCCAGCAGCTTAGGAGCGGAAGAGACCCAGTACTTC
- | - | TRBJ1-3 | TRBV6-5 | CASSYGVGGGPIYF | TGTGCCAGCAGTTACGGGGTGGGAGGAGGCCCCATATATTTT
- | - | TRBJ1-5 | TRBV19 | CASSIFGQPQHF | TGTGCCAGTAGTATCTTCGGTCAGCCCCAGCATTTT
TRBD1 | - | TRBJ1-4 | TRBV25-1 | CASSDLQGAGEKLFF | TGTGCCAGCAGTGATTTGCAGGGGGCTGGGGAAAAACTGTTTTTT
- | - | TRBJ2-3 | TRBV9 | CASTRDGFTDTQYF | TGTGCCAGCACCCGGGATGGATTCACAGATACGCAGTATTTT
TRBD1 | - | TRBJ1-5 | TRBV27 | CASRRDRGRNDQPQHF | TGTGCCAGCAGAAGAGACAGGGGGCGGAACGATCAGCCCCAGCATTTT
TRBD1 | - | TRBJ2-3 | TRBV5-1 | CASSSQGGDTQYF | TGCGCCAGCAGCTCACAGGGGGGCGATACGCAGTATTTT
- | - | TRBJ2-2 | TRBV6-6 | CASRTTGSGTGELFF | TGTGCCAGCCGAACGACAGGATCCGGCACCGGGGAGCTGTTTTTT
- | - | TRBJ2-7 | TRBV18 | CASSPGLPSSYEQYF | TGTGCCAGCTCACCGGGACTGCCGAGCTCCTACGAGCAGTACTTC
- | - | TRBJ2-1 | TRBV15 | CATSRDKRPMGVTEQFF | TGTGCCACCAGCAGAGATAAGCGGCCCATGGGAGTGACTGAGCAGTTCTTC
TRBD1 | - | TRBJ1-2 | TRBV9 | CASGKTGGRYGYTF | TGTGCCAGCGGCAAGACAGGGGGGCGCTATGGCTACACCTTC
TRBD1 | - | TRBJ1-1 | TRBV6-4 | CASSDKVDRGWTEAFF | TGTGCCAGCAGTGACAAGGTTGACAGGGGATGGACTGAAGCTTTCTTT
TRBD1 | - | TRBJ2-5 | TRBV30 | CASKKGAETQYF | TGTGCCTCGAAAAAGGGGGCAGAGACCCAGTACTTC
- | once | TRBJ1-1 | TRBV11-3 | CASSRQGSTEAFF | TGTGCCAGCAGCCGCCAGGGCTCCACTGAAGCTTTCTTT
TRBD2 | - | TRBJ2-2 | TRBV7-3 | CASSFSGGTTGELFF | TGTGCCAGCAGCTTCAGCGGGGGGACCACCGGGGAGCTGTTTTTT
- | - | TRBJ1-4 | TRBV11-2 | CASSLDGVNEKLFF | TGTGCCAGCAGCTTAGACGGTGTTAATGAAAAACTGTTTTTT
- | - | TRBJ1-1 | TRBV7-6 | CASSFLGRPGKGSPMNTEAFF | TGTGCCAGCAGCTTCCTCGGAAGACCTGGGAAAGGGAGTCCGATGAACACTGAAGCTTTCTTT
TRBD2 | - | TRBJ2-5 | TRBV4-1 | CASSLLDTSGTRETQYF | TGCGCCAGCAGCCTCCTAGACACTAGCGGCACCCGAGAGACCCAGTACTTC
TRBD1 | - | TRBJ2-7 | TRBV7-9 | CASSLNPETGGYEQYF | TGTGCCAGCAGCCTGAACCCCGAGACAGGGGGCTACGAGCAGTACTTC
TRBD1 | - | TRBJ2-2 | TRBV27 | CASSLGTGYTGELFF | TGTGCCAGCAGTTTAGGGACAGGGTACACCGGGGAGCTGTTTTTT
TRBD1 | - | TRBJ2-7 | TRBV12-5 | CASGFGDRGVEQYF | TGTGCTAGTGGTTTCGGCGACAGGGGCGTCGAGCAGTACTTC
- | once | TRBJ2-1 | TRBV4-2 | CASSQDQLLYNEQFF | TGTGCCAGCAGCCAAGACCAGTTATTGTACAATGAGCAGTTCTTC
- | - | TRBJ1-5 | TRBV27 | CASSLRAGSGNQPQHF | TGTGCCAGCAGTTTAAGGGCAGGGTCCGGCAATCAGCCCCAGCATTTT